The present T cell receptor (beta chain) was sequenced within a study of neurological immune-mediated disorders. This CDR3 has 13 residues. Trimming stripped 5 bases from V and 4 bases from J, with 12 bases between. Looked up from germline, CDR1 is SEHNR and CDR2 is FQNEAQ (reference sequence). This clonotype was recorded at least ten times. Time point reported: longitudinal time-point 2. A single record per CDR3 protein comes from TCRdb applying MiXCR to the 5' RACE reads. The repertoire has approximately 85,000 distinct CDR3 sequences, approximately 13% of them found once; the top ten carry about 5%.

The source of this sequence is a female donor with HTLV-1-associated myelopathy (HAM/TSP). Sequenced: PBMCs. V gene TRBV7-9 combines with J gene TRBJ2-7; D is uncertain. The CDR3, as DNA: TGTGCCAGCAGCCCGGATGGGTCATACGAGCAGTACTTC. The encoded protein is CASSPDGSYEQYF.